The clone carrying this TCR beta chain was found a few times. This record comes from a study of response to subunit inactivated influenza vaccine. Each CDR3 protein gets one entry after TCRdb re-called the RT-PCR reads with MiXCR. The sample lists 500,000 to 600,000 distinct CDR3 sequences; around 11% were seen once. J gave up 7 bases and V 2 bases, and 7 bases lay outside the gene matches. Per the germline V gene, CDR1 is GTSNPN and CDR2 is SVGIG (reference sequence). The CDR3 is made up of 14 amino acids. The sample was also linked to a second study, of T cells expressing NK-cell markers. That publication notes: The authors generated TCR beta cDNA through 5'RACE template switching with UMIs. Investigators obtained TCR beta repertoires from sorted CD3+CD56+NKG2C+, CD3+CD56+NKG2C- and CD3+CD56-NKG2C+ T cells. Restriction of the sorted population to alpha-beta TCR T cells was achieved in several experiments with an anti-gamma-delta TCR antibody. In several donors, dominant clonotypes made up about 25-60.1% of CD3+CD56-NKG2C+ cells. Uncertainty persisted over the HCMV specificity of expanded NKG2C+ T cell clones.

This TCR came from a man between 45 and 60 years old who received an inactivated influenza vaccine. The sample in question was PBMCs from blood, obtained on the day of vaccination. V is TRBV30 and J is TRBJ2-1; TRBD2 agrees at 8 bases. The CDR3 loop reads CAWSRTSRGNEQFF. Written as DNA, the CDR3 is TGTGCCTGGAGTCGGACTAGCCGGGGGAATGAGCAGTTCTTC.